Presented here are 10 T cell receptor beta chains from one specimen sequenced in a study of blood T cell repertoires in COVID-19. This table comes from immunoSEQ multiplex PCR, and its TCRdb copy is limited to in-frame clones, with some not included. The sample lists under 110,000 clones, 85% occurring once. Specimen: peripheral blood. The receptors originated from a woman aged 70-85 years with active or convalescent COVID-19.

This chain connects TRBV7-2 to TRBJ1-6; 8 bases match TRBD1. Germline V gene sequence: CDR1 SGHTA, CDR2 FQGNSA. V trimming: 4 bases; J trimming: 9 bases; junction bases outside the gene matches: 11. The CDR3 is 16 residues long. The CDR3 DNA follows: TGTGCCAGCAGCTCCCAGGGGGCGATTAATGGTTCACCCCTCCACTTT. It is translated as CASSSQGAINGSPLHF.

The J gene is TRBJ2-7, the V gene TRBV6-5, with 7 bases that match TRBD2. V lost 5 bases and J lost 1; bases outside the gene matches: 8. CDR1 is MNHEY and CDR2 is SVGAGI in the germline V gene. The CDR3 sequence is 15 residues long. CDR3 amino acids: CASSPLAAGSYEQYF. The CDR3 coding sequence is TGTGCCAGCAGTCCCCTAGCGGCTGGATCCTACGAGCAGTACTTC.

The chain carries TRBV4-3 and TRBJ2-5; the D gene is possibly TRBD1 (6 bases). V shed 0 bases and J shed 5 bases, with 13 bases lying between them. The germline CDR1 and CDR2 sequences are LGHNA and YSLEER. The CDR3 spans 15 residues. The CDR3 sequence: CASSQEIGGEETQYF. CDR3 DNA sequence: TGCGCCAGCAGCCAAGAGATAGGGGGTGAGGAGACCCAGTACTTC.

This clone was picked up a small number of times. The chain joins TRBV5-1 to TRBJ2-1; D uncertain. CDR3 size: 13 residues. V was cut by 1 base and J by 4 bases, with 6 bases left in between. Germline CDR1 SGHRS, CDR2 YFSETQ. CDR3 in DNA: TGCGCCAGCAGCTTGATCCCGTACAATGAGCAGTTCTTC. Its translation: CASSLIPYNEQFF.

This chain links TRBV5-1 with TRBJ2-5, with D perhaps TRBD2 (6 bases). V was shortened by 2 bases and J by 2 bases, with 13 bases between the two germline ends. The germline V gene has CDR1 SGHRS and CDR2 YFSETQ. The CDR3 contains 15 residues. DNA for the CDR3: TGCGCCAGCAGCTTATTTAGCGGAAAGCAAGAGACCCAGTACTTC. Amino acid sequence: CASSLFSGKQETQYF.

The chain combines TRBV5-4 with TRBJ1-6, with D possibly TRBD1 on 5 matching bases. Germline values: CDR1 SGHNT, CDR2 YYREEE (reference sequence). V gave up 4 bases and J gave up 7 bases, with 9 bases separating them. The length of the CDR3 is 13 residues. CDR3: CASSLDSNSPLHF. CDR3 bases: TGTGCCAGCAGCCTAGACAGCAATTCACCCCTCCACTTT.

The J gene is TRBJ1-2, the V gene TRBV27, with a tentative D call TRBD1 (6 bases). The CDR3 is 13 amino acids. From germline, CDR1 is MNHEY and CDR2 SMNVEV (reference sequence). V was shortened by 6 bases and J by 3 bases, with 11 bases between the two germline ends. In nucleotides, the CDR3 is TGTGCCAGCAGACACAGGGATGACTATGGCTACACCTTC. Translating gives CASRHRDDYGYTF.

CDR3 DNA: TGTGCCAGCAGTACGCCGGGACAGGGAATTTATGGCTACACCTTC. It specifies CASSTPGQGIYGYTF. The J gene is TRBJ1-2, the V gene TRBV28; 9 bases are shared with TRBD1. CDR3 length: 15 amino acids. The trim removed 5 bases at V and 5 bases at J, leaving 9 bases unmatched. Germline CDR1 MDHEN, CDR2 SYDVKM.

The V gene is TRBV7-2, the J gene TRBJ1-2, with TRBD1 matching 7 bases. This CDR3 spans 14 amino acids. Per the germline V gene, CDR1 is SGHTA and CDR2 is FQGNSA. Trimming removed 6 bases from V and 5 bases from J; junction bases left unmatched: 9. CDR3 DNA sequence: TGTGCCAGCAGTGCCAGGGGACAGACTTATGGCTACACCTTC. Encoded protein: CASSARGQTYGYTF.

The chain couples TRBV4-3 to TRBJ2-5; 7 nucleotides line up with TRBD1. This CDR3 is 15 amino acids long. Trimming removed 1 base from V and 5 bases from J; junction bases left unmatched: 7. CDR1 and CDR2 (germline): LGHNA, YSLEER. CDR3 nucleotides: TGCGCCAGCAGCCAAGGATACAGGGGTTTTGAGACCCAGTACTTC. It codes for CASSQGYRGFETQYF.